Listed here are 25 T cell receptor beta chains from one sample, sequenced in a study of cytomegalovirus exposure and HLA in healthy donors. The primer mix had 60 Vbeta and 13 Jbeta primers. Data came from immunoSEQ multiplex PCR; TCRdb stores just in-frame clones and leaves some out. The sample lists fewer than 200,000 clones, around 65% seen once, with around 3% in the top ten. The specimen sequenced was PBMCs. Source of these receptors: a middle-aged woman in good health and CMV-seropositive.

Here the CDR3 DNA reads TGTGCCACACGGGGGCTAGCGGGTAATGAGCAGTTCTTC. This translates into CATRGLAGNEQFF. V and J are TRBV7-9 and TRBJ2-1, with TRBD2 matching over 8 bases. This CDR3 is 13 amino acids long. Trimming at V came to 10 bases and at J to 7 bases, leaving 9 bases not matched to a gene. CDR1 is SEHNR and CDR2 is FQNEAQ in the germline V gene (reference sequence).

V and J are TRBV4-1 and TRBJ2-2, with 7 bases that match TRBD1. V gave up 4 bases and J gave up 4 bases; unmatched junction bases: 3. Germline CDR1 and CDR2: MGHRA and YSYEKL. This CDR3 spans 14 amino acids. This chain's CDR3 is CASSLGTATGELFF. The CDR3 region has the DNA TGCGCCAGCAGCCTGGGGACAGCCACCGGGGAGCTGTTTTTT.

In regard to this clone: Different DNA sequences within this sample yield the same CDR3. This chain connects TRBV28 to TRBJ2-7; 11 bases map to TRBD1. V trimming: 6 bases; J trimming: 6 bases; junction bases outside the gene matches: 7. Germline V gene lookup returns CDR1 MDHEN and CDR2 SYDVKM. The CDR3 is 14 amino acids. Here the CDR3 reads CASSFRDRGSEQYF. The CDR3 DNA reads TGTGCCAGCAGCTTTCGGGACAGGGGGTCCGAGCAGTACTTC.

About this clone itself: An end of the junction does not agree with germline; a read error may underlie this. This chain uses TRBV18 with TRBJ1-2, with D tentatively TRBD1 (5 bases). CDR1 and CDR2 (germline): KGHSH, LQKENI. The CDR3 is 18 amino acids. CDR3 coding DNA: TGTGCCAGCTCACCGGTCGGTGGAGTCCGGGACTCAAGGAATGGCTACCCCTTC. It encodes CASSPVGGVRDSRNGYPF.

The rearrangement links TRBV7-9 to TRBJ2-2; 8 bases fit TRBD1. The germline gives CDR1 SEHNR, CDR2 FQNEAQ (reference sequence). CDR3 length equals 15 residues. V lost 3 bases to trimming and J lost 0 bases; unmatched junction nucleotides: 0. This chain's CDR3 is CASSLTGANTGELFF. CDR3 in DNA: TGTGCCAGCAGCTTGACAGGGGCGAACACCGGGGAGCTGTTTTTT.

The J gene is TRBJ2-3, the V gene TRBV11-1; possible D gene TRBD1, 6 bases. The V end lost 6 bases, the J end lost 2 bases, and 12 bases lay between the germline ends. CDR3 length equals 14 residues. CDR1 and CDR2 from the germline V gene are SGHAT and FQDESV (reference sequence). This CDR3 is CASSPGAPTDTQYF. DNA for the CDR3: TGTGCCAGCAGTCCAGGGGCCCCCACAGATACGCAGTATTTT.

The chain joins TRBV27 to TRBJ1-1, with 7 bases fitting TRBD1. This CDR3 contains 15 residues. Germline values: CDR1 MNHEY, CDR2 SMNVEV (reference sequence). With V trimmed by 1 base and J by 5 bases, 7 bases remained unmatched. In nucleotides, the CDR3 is TGTGCCAGCAGTTTATACAGACAGGGAGATACTGAAGCTTTCTTT. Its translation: CASSLYRQGDTEAFF.

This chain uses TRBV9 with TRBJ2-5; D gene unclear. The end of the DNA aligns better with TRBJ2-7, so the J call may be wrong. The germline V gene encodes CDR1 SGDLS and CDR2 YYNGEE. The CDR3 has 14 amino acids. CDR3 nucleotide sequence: TGTGCCAGCAGCGTACGGTTAGAATCCCGCGAGCAGTACTTC. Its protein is CASSVRLESREQYF.

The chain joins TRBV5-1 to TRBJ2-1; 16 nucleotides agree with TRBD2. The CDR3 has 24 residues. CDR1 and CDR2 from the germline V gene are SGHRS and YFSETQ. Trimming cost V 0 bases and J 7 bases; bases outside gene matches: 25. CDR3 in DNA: TGCGCCAGCAGCTTGGCGACAAACTTGGACAGTCCGGGACTAGCGGGAGGGGGTCAGAATGAGCAGTTCTTC. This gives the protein CASSLATNLDSPGLAGGGQNEQFF.

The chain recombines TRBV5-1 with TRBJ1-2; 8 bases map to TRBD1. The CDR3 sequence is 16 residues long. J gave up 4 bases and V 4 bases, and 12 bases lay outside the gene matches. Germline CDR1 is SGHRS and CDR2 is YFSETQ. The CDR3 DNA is TGCGCCAGCAGCACAAGGACAGGGTGGTTTTTCTATGGCTACACCTTC. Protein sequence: CASSTRTGWFFYGYTF.

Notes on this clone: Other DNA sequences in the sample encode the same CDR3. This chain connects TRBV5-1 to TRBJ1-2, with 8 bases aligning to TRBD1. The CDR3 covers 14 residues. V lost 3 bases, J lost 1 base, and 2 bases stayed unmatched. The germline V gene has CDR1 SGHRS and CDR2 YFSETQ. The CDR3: CASSSTGGNYGYTF. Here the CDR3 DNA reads TGCGCCAGCAGCTCAACAGGGGGTAACTATGGCTACACCTTC.

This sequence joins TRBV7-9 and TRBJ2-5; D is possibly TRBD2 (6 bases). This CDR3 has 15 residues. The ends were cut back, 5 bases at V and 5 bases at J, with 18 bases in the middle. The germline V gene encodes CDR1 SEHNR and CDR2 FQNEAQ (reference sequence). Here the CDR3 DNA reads TGTGCCAGCAGCGCCCACTGGGACCGGGGGGAGACCCAGTACTTC. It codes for CASSAHWDRGETQYF.

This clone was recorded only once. The DNA of the CDR3 is TGTGCCAGCAGCCAAGATCGACAGGCAACCAGAGTTCCTTTCTTT. Encoded protein: CASSQDRQATRVPFF. The chain carries TRBV14 and TRBJ1-1; tentatively, D is TRBD1 (6 bases). Germline V CDR1 and CDR2: SGHDN, FVKESK. The CDR3 loop spans 15 amino acids. Trimming took off 0 bases at V and 12 bases at J, with 20 bases between the two ends.

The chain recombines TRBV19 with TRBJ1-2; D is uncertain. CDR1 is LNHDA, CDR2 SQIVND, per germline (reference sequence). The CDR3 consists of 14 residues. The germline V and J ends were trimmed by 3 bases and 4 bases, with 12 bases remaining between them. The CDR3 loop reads CASSMVPTSYGYTF. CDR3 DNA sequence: TGTGCCAGTAGTATGGTCCCTACCTCCTATGGCTACACCTTC.

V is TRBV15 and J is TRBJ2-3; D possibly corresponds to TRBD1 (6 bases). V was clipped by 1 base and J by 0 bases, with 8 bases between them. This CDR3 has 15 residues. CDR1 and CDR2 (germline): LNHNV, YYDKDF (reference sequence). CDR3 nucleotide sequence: TGTGCCACCAGCAGAGGGGACACTAGCACAGATACGCAGTATTTT. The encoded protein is CATSRGDTSTDTQYF.

The CDR3 DNA is TGCGCCAGCAGCTTGTCCGCAGGGGATAACTATGGCTACACCTTC. Translating gives CASSLSAGDNYGYTF. The chain joins TRBV5-1 to TRBJ1-2, with TRBD1 as a possible D gene (6 bases). The CDR3 loop spans 15 amino acids. Germline V gene data show CDR1 as SGHRS and CDR2 as YFSETQ. V gave up 1 base and J gave up 1 base, with 11 bases separating them.

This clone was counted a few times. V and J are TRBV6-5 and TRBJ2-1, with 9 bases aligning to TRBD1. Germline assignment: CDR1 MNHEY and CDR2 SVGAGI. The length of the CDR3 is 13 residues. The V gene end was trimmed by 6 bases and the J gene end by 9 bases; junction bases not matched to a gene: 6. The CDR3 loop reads CASRLRQGGEQFF. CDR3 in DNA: TGTGCCAGCAGGCTCCGACAGGGGGGTGAGCAGTTCTTC.

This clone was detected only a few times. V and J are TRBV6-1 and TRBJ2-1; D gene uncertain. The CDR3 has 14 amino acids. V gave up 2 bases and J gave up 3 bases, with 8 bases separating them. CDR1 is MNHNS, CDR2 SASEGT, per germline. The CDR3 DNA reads TGTGCCAGCAGTGAATTAAGACACTACAATGAGCAGTTCTTC. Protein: CASSELRHYNEQFF.

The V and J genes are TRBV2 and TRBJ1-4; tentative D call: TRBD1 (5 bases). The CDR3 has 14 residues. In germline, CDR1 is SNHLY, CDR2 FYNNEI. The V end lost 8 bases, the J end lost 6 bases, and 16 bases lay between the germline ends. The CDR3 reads CASQGQGADEKLFF. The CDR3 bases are TGTGCCAGCCAGGGCCAGGGTGCCGATGAAAAACTGTTTTTT.

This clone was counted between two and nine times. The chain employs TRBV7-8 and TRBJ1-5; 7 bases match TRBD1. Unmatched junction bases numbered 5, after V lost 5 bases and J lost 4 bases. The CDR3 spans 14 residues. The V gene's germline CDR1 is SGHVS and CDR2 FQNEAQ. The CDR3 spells CASSVDRVNQPQHF. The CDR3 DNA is TGTGCCAGCAGCGTCGACAGGGTTAATCAGCCCCAGCATTTT.

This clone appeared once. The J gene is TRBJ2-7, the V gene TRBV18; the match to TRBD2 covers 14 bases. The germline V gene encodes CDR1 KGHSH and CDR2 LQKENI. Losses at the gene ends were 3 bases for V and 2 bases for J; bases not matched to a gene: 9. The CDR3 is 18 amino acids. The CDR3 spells CASSPPGTSGSSAYEQYF. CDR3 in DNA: TGTGCCAGCTCACCCCCAGGGACTAGCGGGAGCTCGGCCTACGAGCAGTACTTC. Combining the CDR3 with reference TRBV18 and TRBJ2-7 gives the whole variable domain NAGVMQNPRHLVRRRGQEARLRCSPMKGHSHVYWYRQLPEEGLKFMVYLQKENIIDESGMPKERFSAEFPKEGPSILRIQQVVRGDSAAYFCASSPPGTSGSSAYEQYFGPGTRLTVT.

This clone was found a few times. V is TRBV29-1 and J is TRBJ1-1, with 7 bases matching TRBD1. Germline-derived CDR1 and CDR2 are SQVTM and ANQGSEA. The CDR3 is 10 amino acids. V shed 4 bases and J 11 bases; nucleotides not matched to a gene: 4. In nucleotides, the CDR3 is TGCAGCGTTGTTGAGACAGGGGCTTTCTTT. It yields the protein CSVVETGAFF.

The chain's CDR3 is CASTPRTGANEQFF. The CDR3 DNA follows: TGTGCCAGCACCCCACGGACAGGGGCCAATGAGCAGTTCTTC. V and J are TRBV7-2 and TRBJ2-1; TRBD1 agrees at 9 bases. The CDR3 has 14 amino acids. Germline V gene sequence: CDR1 SGHTA, CDR2 FQGNSA. Trimming took 7 bases from V and 6 from J; bases not matched to a gene: 7.

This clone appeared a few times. The CDR3 bases are TGTGCCAGCAGTTTGGCAGGGGTTAATAGTGAAAAACTGTTTTTT. Translation gives CASSLAGVNSEKLFF. The chain combines TRBV28 with TRBJ1-4; the D gene is possibly TRBD1 (6 bases). Germline V gene sequence: CDR1 MDHEN, CDR2 SYDVKM. V was pared by 3 bases and J by 7 bases, with 15 bases between. CDR3 length equals 15 residues.

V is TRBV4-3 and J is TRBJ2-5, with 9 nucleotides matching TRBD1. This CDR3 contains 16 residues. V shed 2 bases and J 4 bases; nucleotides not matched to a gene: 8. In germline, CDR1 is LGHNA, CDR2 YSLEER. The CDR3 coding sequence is TGCGCCAGCAGCCAACCTGAACAGGACAGGGGAGAGACCCAGTACTTC. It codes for CASSQPEQDRGETQYF.